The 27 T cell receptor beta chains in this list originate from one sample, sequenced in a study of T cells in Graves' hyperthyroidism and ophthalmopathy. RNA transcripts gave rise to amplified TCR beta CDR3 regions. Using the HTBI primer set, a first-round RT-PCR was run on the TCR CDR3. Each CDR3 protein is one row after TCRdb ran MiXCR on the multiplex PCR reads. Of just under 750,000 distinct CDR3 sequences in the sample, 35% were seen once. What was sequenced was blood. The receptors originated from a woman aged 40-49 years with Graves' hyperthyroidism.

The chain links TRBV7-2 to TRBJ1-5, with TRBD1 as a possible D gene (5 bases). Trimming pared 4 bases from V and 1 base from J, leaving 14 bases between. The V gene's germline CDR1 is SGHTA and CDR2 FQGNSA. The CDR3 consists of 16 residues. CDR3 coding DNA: TGTGCCAGCAGCTGGGTAGACAGAGCGAGCAATCAGCCCCAGCATTTT. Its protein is CASSWVDRASNQPQHF.

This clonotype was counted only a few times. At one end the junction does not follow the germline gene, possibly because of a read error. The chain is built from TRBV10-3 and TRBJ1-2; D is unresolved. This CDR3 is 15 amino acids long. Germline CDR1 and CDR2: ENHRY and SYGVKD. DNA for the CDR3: TGTGCCAGCAGTTACCTCCCTCAAGCTAACTATGGCTACACCTTC. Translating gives CASSYLPQANYGYTF.

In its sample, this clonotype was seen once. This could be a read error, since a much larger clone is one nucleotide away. CDR3 sequence: CASSLATWDMEKLFF. The CDR3 nucleotides are TGCGCCAGCAGCTTGGCGACCTGGGACATGGAAAAACTGTTTTTT. V usage is TRBV5-1 and J usage is TRBJ1-4; tentatively, D is TRBD1 (6 bases). CDR3 length equals 15 residues. Trimming pared 0 bases from V and 8 bases from J, leaving 14 bases between. The V gene's germline CDR1 is SGHRS and CDR2 YFSETQ.

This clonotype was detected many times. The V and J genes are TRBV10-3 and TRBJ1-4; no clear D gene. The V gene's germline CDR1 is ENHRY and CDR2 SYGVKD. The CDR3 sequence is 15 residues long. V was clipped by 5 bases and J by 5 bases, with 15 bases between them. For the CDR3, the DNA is TGTGCCATCAGTAGCCTCCACGGCCTGAATGAAAAACTGTTTTTT. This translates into CAISSLHGLNEKLFF.

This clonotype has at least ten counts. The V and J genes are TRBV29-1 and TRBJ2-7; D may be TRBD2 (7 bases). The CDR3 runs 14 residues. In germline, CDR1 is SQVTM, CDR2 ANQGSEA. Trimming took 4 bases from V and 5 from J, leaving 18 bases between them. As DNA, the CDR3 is TGCAGCGTTGGGCCCCGGGGAGGGACAAACGAGCAGTACTTC. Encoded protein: CSVGPRGGTNEQYF.

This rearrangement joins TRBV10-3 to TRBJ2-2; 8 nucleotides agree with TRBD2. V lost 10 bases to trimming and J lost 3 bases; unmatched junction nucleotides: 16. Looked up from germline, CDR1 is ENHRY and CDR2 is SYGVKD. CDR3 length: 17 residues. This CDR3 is CASTQGGGPGDTGELFF. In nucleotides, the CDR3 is TGTGCCAGCACTCAGGGCGGGGGGCCGGGCGACACCGGGGAGCTGTTTTTT.

CDR3 protein: CASSTDGTGTHF. CDR3 coding DNA: TGCGCCAGCAGTACCGATGGGACAGGGACCCACTTT. The chain couples TRBV10-2 to TRBJ1-6; TRBD1 matches at 9 bases. CDR1 WSHSY and CDR2 SAAADI come from the germline V gene. V lost 5 bases and J lost 18; bases outside the gene matches: 8. This CDR3 has 12 residues.

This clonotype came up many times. The DNA for the CDR3 is TGCAGCGTTGAATTTACCGGCGGCAGATACGAGCAGTACTTC. Its protein product is CSVEFTGGRYEQYF. V and J are TRBV29-1 and TRBJ2-7; D remains unclear. V was clipped by 2 bases and J by 4 bases, with 15 bases between them. The CDR3 extends over 14 amino acids. Germline assignment: CDR1 SQVTM and CDR2 ANQGSEA.

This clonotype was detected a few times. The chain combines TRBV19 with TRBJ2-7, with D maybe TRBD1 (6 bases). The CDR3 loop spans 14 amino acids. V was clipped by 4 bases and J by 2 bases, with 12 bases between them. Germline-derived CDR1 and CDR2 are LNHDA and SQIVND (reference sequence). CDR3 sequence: CASSRGPVPYEQYF. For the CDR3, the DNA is TGTGCCAGTAGTAGGGGGCCAGTTCCCTACGAGCAGTACTTC. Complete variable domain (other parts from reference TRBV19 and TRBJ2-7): DGGITQSPKYLFRKEGQNVTLSCEQNLNHDAMYWYRQDPGQGLRLIYYSQIVNDFQKGDIAEGYSVSREKKESFPLTVTSAQKNPTAFYLCASSRGPVPYEQYFGPGTRLTVT.

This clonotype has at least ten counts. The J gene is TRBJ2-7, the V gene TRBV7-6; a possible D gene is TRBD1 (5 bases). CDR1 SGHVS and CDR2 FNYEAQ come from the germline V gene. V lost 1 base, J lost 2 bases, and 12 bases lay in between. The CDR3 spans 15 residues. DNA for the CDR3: TGTGCCAGCAGCTTAGTCACAGGTTCAGCCTACGAGCAGTACTTC. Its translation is CASSLVTGSAYEQYF.

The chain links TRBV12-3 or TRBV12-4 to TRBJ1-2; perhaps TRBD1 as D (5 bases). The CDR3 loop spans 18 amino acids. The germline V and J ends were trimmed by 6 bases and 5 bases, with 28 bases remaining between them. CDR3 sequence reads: CASSTRGRTLEALYGYTF. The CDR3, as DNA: TGTGCCAGCAGCACGAGGGGCCGCACCCTCGAGGCCCTTTATGGCTACACCTTC.

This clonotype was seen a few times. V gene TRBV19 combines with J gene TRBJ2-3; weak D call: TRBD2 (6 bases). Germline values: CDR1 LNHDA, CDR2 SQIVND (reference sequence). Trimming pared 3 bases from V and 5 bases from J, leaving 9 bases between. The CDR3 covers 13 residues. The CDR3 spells CASSMGRGDTQYF. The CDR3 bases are TGTGCCAGTAGTATGGGGCGGGGAGATACGCAGTATTTT.

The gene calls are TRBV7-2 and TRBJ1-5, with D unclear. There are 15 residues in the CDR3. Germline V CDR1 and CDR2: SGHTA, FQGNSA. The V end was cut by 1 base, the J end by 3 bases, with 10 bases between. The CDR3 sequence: CASSLDLGPNQPQHF. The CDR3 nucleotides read TGTGCCAGCAGCTTAGATCTAGGGCCCAATCAGCCCCAGCATTTT. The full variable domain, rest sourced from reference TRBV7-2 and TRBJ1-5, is GAGVSQSPSNKVTEKGKDVELRCDPISGHTALYWYRQSLGQGLEFLIYFQGNSAPDKSGLPSDRFSAERTGGSVSTLTIQRTQQEDSAVYLCASSLDLGPNQPQHFGDGTRLSIL.

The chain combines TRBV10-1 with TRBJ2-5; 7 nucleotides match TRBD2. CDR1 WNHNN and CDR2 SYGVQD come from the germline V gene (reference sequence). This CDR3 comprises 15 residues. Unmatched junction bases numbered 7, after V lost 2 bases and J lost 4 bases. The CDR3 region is CASSEAGDVRETQYF. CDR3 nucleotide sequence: TGCGCCAGCAGTGAGGCGGGGGACGTTAGAGAGACCCAGTACTTC.

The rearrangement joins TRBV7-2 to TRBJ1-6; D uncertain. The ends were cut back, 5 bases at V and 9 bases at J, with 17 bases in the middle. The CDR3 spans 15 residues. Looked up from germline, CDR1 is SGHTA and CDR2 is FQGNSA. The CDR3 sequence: CASSPPTATGSPLHF. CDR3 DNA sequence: TGTGCCAGCAGCCCCCCAACTGCAACGGGTTCACCCCTCCACTTT.

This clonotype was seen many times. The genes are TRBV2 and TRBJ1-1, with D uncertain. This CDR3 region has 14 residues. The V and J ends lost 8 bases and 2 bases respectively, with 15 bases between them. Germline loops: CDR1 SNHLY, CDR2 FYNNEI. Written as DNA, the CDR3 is TGTGCCAGCCGAGTTGTGACCCAAAACACTGAAGCTTTCTTT. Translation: CASRVVTQNTEAFF. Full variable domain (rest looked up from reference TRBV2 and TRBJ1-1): EPEVTQTPSHQVTQMGQEVILRCVPISNHLYFYWYRQILGQKVEFLVSFYNNEISEKSEIFDDQFSVERPDGSNFTLKIRSTKLEDSAMYFCASRVVTQNTEAFFGQGTRLTVV.

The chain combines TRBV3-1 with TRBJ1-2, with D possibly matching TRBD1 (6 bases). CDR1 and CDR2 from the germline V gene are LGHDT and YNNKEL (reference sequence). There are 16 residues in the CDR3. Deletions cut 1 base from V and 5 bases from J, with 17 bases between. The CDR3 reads CASSQASRVRGYGYTF. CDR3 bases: TGTGCCAGCAGCCAAGCCTCCAGGGTAAGGGGGTATGGCTACACCTTC.

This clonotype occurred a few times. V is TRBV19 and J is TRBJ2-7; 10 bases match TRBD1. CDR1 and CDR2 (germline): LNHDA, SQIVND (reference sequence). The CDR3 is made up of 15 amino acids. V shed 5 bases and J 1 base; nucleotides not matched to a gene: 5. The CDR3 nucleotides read TGTGCCAGTAGTCAGACAGGGGGCAATTCCTACGAGCAGTACTTC. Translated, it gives CASSQTGGNSYEQYF.

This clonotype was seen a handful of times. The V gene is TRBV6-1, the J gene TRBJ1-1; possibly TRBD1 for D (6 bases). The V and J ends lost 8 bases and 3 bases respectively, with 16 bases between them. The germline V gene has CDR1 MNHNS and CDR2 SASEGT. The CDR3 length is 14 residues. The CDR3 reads CASGLHRVDTEAFF. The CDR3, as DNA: TGTGCCAGCGGACTCCACAGGGTCGACACTGAAGCTTTCTTT.

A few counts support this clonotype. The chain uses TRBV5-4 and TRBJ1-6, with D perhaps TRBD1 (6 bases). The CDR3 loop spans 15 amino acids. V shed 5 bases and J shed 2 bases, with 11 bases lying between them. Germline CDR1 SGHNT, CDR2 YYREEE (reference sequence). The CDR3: CASSRGGTYNSPLHF. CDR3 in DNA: TGTGCCAGCAGTAGAGGGGGGACCTATAATTCACCCCTCCACTTT.

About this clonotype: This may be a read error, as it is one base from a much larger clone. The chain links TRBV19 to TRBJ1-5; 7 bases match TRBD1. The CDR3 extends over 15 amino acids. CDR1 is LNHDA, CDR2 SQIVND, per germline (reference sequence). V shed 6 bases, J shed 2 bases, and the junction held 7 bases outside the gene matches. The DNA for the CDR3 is TGTGCCAGTAGCGCGGGACAGCGCTGCAATCAGCCCCAGCATTTT. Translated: CASSAGQRCNQPQHF.

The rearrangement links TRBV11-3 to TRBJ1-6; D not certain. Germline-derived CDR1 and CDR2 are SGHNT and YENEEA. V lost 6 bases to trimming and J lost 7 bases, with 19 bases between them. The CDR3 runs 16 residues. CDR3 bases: TGTGCCAGCAGTTTAAACGGGGTAGTGCTGAATTCACCCCTCCACTTT. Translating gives CASSLNGVVLNSPLHF.

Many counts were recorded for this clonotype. Here the CDR3 DNA reads TGTGCCATCAGTGAGTTAAGGGGAGAACAGAGCGGCTACACCTTC. Amino acid sequence: CAISELRGEQSGYTF. The J gene is TRBJ1-2, the V gene TRBV10-3, with D tentatively TRBD1 (5 bases). The CDR3 runs 15 residues. V was cut by 1 base and J by 8 bases, with 17 bases left in between. Germline V CDR1 and CDR2: ENHRY, SYGVKD.

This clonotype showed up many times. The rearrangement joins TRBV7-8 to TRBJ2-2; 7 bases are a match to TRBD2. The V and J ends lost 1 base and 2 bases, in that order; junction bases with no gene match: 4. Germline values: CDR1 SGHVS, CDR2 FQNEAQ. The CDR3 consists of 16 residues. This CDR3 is CASSLVRGRNTGELFF. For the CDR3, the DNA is TGTGCCAGCAGCTTAGTGCGGGGGAGAAACACCGGGGAGCTGTTTTTT.

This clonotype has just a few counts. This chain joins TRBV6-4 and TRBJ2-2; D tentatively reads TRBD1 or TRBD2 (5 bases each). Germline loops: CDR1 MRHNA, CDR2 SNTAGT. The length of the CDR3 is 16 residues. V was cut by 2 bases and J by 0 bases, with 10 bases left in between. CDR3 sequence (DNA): TGTGCCAGCAGTGACCTGGGGGTCGCGAACACCGGGGAGCTGTTTTTT. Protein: CASSDLGVANTGELFF.

This CDR3 reads CASSYPGQASSGANVLTF. CDR3 bases: TGTGCCAGCAGCTACCCGGGACAGGCCTCCTCTGGGGCCAACGTCCTGACTTTC. The genes are TRBV7-9 and TRBJ2-6, with 8 bases that match TRBD1. Germline trimming cut 4 bases from V and 0 bases from J; bases unmatched to any gene: 8. The germline CDR1 and CDR2 sequences are SEHNR and FQNEAQ (reference sequence). The CDR3 length is 18 residues.

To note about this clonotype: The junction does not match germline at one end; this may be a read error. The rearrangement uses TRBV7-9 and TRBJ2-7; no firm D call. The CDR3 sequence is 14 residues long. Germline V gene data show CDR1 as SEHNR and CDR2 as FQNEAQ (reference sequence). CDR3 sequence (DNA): TGTGCCAGCAGCTTGCTGGGCCCCTCCTACGGGCAGTACTTC. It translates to CASSLLGPSYGQYF.